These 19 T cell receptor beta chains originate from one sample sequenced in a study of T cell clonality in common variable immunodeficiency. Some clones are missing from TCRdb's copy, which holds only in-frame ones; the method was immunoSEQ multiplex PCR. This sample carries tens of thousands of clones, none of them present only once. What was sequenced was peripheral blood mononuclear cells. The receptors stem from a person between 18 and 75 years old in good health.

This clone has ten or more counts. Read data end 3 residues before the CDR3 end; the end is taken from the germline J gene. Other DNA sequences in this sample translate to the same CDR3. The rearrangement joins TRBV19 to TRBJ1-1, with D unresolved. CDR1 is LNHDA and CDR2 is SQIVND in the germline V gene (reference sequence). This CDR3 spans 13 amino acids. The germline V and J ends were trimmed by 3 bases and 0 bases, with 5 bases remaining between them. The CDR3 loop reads CASSISVNTEAFF. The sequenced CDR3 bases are TGTGCCAGTAGTATTTCTGTGAACACTGAA.

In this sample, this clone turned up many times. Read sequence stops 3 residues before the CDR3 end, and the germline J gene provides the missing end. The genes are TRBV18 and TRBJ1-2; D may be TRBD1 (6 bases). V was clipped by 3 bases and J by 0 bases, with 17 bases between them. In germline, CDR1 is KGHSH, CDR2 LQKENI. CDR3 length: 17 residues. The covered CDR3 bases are TGTGCCAGCTCACCCCGGGACAAAGCCGGGGCTAACTATGGC. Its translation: CASSPRDKAGANYG. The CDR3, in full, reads CASSPRDKAGANYGYTF. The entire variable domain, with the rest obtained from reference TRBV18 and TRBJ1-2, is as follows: NAGVMQNPRHLVRRRGQEARLRCSPMKGHSHVYWYRQLPEEGLKFMVYLQKENIIDESGMPKERFSAEFPKEGPSILRIQQVVRGDSAAYFCASSPRDKAGANYGYTFGSGTRLTVV.

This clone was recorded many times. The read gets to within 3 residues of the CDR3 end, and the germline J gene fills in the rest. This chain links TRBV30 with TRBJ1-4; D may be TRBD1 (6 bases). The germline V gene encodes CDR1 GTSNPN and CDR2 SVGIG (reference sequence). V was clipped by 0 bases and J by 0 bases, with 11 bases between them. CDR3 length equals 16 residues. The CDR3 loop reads CAWSVGAHATNEKLFF. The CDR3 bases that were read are TGTGCCTGGAGTGTGGGGGCACATGCAACTAATGAAAAA.

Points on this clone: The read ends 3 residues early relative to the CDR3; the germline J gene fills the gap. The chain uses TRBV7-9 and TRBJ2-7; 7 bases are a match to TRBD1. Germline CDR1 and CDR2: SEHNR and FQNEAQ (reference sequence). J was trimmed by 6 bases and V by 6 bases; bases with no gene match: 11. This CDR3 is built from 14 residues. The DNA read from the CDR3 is TGTGCCAGCAGTCCTTGGCAGACAGGGAGCGAG. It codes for CASSPWQTGSE. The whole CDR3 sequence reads CASSPWQTGSEQYF.

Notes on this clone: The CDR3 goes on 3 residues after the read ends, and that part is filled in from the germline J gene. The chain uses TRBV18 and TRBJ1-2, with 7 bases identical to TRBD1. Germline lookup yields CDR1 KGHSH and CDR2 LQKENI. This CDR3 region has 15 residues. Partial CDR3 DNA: TGTGCCAGCTCACCACTGAGACAGGGTGGCTACGAC. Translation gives CASSPLRQGGYD. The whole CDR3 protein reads CASSPLRQGGYDYTF.

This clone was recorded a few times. CDR3: CASSLASGETYEQYF. CDR3 DNA (partial): TGTGCCAGCAGCTTAGCTAGCGGCGAAACCTACGAG. This rearrangement joins TRBV11-3 to TRBJ2-7; 7 bases agree with TRBD2. The read terminates 3 residues before the CDR3 end, so the remaining end is supplied by the germline J gene. The CDR3 extends over 15 amino acids. The V gene end was trimmed by 1 base and the J gene end by 2 bases; junction bases not matched to a gene: 5. Germline lookup yields CDR1 SGHNT and CDR2 YENEEA.

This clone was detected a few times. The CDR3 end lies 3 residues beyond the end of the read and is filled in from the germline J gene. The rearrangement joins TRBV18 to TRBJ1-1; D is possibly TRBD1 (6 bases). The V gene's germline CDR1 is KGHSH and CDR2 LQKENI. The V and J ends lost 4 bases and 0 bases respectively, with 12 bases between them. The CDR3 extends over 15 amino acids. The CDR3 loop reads CASSRPGQLNTEAFF. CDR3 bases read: TGTGCCAGCTCACGACCGGGACAATTGAACACTGAA.

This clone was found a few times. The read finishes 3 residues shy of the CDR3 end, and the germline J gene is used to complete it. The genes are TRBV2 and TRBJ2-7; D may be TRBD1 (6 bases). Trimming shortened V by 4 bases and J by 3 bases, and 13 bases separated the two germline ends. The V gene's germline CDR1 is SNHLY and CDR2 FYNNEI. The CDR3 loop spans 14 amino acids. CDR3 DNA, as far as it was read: TGTGCCAGCAGTGGTGGTAACAGGGTCTACGAG. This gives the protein CASSGGNRVYE. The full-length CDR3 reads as CASSGGNRVYEQYF.

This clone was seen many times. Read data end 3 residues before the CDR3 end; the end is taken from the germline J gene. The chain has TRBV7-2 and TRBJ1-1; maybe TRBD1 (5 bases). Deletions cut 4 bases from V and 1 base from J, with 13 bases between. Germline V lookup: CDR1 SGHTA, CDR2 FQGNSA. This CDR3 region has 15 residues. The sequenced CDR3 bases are TGTGCCAGCAGCTCCAGGGAGTCCCAGAACACTGAA. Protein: CASSSRESQNTE. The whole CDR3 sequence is CASSSRESQNTEAFF. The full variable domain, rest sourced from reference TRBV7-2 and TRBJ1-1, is GAGVSQSPSNKVTEKGKDVELRCDPISGHTALYWYRQSLGQGLEFLIYFQGNSAPDKSGLPSDRFSAERTGGSVSTLTIQRTQQEDSAVYLCASSSRESQNTEAFFGQGTRLTVV.

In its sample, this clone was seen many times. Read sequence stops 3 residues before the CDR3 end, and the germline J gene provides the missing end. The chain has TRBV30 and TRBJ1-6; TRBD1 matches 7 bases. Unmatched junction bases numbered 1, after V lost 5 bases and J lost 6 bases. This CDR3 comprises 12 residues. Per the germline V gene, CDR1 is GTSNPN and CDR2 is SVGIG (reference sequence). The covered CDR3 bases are TGTGCCTGGGACAGGGCTAATTCACCC. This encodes CAWDRANSP. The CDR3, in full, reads CAWDRANSPLHF.

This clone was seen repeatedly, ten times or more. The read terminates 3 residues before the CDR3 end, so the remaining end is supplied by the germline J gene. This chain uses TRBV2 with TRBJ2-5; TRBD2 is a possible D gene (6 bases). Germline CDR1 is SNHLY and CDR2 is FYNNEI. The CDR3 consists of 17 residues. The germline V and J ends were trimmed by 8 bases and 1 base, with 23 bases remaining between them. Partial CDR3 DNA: TGTGCCAGCCGACGGAGAGCGGGCCCTACTACCCAAGAGACC. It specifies CASRRRAGPTTQET. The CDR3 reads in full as CASRRRAGPTTQETQYF. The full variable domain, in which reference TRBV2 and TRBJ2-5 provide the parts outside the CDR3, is EPEVTQTPSHQVTQMGQEVILRCVPISNHLYFYWYRQILGQKVEFLVSFYNNEISEKSEIFDDQFSVERPDGSNFTLKIRSTKLEDSAMYFCASRRRAGPTTQETQYFGPGTRLLVL.

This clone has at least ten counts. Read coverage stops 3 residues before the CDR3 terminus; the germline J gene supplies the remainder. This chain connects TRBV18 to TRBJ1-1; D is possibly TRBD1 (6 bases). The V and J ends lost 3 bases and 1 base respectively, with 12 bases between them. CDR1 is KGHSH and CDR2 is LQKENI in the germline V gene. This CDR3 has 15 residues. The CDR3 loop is CASSPNSGENTEAFF. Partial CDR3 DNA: TGTGCCAGCTCACCTAACTCAGGGGAGAACACTGAA. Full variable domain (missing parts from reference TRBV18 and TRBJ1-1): NAGVMQNPRHLVRRRGQEARLRCSPMKGHSHVYWYRQLPEEGLKFMVYLQKENIIDESGMPKERFSAEFPKEGPSILRIQQVVRGDSAAYFCASSPNSGENTEAFFGQGTRLTVV.

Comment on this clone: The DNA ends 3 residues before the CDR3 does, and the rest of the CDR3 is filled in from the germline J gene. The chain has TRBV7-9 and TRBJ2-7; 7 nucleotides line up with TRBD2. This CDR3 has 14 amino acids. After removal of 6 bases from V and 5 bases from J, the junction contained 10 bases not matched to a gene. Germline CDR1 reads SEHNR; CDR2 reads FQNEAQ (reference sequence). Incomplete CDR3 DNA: TGTGCCAGCAGTCCCAGGACTAGAGCCCACGAG. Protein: CASSPRTRAHE. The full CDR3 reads CASSPRTRAHEQYF.

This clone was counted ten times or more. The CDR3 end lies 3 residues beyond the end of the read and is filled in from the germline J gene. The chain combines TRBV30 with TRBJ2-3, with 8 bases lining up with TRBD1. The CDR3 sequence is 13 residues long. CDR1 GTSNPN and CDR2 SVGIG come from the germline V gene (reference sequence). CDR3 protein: CAWSADREETQYF. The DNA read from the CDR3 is TGTGCCTGGAGTGCGGACAGGGAAGAGACG.

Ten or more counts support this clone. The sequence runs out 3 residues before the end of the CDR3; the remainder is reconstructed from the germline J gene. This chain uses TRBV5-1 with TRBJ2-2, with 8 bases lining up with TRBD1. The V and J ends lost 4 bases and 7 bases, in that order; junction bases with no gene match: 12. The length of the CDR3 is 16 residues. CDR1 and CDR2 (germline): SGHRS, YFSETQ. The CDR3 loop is CASSALSGTGSGELFF. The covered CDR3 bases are TGCGCCAGCAGCGCTCTATCCGGGACAGGAAGCGGGGAG.

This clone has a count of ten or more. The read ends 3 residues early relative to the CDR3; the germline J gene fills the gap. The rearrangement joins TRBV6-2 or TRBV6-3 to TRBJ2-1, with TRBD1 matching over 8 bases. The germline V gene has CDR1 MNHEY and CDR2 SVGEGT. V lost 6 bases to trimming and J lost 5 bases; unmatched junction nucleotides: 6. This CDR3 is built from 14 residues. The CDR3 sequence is CASSSGTGHNEQFF. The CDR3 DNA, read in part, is TGTGCCAGCAGCTCGGGGACAGGCCACAATGAG.

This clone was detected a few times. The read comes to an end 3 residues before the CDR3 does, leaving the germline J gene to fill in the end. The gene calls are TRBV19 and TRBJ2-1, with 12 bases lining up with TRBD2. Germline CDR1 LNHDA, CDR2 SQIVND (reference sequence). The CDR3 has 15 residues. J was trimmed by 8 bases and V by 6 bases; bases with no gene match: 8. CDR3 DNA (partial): TGTGCCAGTAGGAATCTAGCGGGAGGGAGTTATGAG. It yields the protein CASRNLAGGSYE. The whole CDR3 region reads CASRNLAGGSYEQFF.

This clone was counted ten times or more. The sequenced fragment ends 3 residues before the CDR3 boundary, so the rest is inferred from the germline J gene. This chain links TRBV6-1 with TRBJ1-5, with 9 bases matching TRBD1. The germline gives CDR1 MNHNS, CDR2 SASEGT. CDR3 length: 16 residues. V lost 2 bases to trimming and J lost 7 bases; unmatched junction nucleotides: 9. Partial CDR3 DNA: TGTGCCAGCAGTGAACGTCGACCGGGACAGGGACAGCCC. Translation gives CASSERRPGQGQP. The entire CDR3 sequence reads CASSERRPGQGQPQHF.

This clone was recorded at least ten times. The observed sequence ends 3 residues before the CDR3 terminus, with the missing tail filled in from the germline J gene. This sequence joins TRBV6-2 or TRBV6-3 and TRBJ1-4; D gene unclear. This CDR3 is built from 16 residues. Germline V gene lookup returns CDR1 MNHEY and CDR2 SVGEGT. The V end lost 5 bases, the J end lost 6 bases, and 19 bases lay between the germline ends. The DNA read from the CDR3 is TGTGCCAGCAGTCACCACCGCGGTCGTTCCGATGAAAAA. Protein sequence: CASSHHRGRSDEK. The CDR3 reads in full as CASSHHRGRSDEKLFF.